Below are 9 T cell receptor beta chains sequenced from a single sample in a study of T cells after yellow fever vaccination. TCRdb analysed the 5' RACE reads with MiXCR anew, one entry per CDR3 protein. The sample shows 300,000 to 400,000 distinct CDR3 sequences, roughly 6.2% of them seen only once. Sequenced here: PBMCs, sampled 5 days after the yellow fever booster vaccination. These receptors came from a man aged 30 to 39 who received the YFV17D yellow fever vaccine.

The V gene is TRBV12-3 or TRBV12-4, the J gene TRBJ2-7; D unresolved. The V and J ends lost 1 base and 5 bases respectively, with 18 bases between them. CDR3 length: 16 amino acids. The CDR3 is CASSLDRYPALHEQYF. The CDR3 region has the DNA TGTGCCAGCAGTTTAGACCGGTACCCGGCTTTACACGAGCAGTACTTC.

Worth noting for this clonotype: A read error may explain this, as a much larger clone is one base away. The chain combines TRBV30 with TRBJ2-1; D is uncertain. The CDR3 contains 13 residues. Germline V gene lookup returns CDR1 GTSNPN and CDR2 SVGIG (reference sequence). V lost 4 bases and J 5 bases, leaving 12 bases between the germline ends. CDR3 residues: CAWNVTINNEQFF. The DNA for the CDR3 is TGTGCCTGGAATGTAACGATAAACAATGAGCAGTTCTTC.

The chain combines TRBV7-9 with TRBJ2-7; no clear D gene. CDR1 and CDR2 from the germline V gene are SEHNR and FQNEAQ (reference sequence). CDR3 length: 13 residues. With 3 bases removed from V and 4 bases from J, the gap between germline ends came to 10 bases. The chain's CDR3 is CASSLVSGYEQYF. CDR3 DNA sequence: TGTGCCAGCAGCTTGGTATCCGGGTACGAGCAGTACTTC.

This clonotype was recorded at least ten times. The chain couples TRBV5-1 to TRBJ2-7, with 10 nucleotides matching TRBD2. Looked up from germline, CDR1 is SGHRS and CDR2 is YFSETQ. The CDR3 contains 14 residues. Losses at the gene ends were 6 bases for V and 6 bases for J; bases not matched to a gene: 9. The CDR3 is CASTRTSGGGEQYF. The CDR3 nucleotides read TGCGCCAGCACCCGGACTAGCGGTGGAGGCGAGCAGTACTTC.

The chain is built from TRBV20-1 and TRBJ2-3; 7 bases fit TRBD2. V lost 1 base to trimming and J lost 1 base; unmatched junction nucleotides: 5. Germline lookup yields CDR1 DFQATT and CDR2 SNEGSKA (reference sequence). This CDR3 has 15 amino acids. The CDR3 protein is CSARVFTSGTDTQYF. CDR3 sequence (DNA): TGCAGTGCTAGAGTGTTTACTAGCGGCACAGATACGCAGTATTTT.

This clonotype showed up many times. The J gene is TRBJ1-2, the V gene TRBV7-2, with D perhaps matching TRBD1 (5 bases). With 5 bases removed from V and 8 bases from J, the gap between germline ends came to 15 bases. Germline lookup yields CDR1 SGHTA and CDR2 FQGNSA. The CDR3 consists of 13 residues. This CDR3 is CASSRTQESGYTF. Here the CDR3 DNA reads TGTGCCAGCAGCCGGACACAGGAATCCGGCTACACCTTC.

The chain recombines TRBV28 with TRBJ1-6, with 7 bases matching TRBD1. The CDR3 covers 16 residues. CDR1 is MDHEN and CDR2 is SYDVKM in the germline V gene. J gave up 9 bases and V 8 bases, and 16 bases lay outside the gene matches. In DNA, the CDR3 is TGTGCCAGCCGAGGGCGGGCCAGGGGGTTTGGTTCACCCCTCCACTTT. This codes for CASRGRARGFGSPLHF. Complete variable domain (other parts from reference TRBV28 and TRBJ1-6): DVKVTQSSRYLVKRTGEKVFLECVQDMDHENMFWYRQDPGLGLRLIYFSYDVKMKEKGDIPEGYSVSREKKERFSLILESASTNQTSMYLCASRGRARGFGSPLHFGNGTRLTVT.

The chain is built from TRBV20-1 and TRBJ2-7; the D gene is possibly TRBD2 (6 bases). Germline CDR1 is DFQATT and CDR2 is SNEGSKA (reference sequence). V was pared by 6 bases and J by 2 bases, with 17 bases between. CDR3 size: 14 residues. The chain's CDR3 is CSAGIPSSAYEQYF. CDR3 coding DNA: TGCAGTGCCGGCATACCGTCTAGCGCCTACGAGCAGTACTTC.

This clonotype was recorded many times. The chain has TRBV6-6 and TRBJ2-7; maybe TRBD1 (5 bases). The CDR3 consists of 13 residues. Trimming took off 5 bases at V and 6 bases at J, with 14 bases between the two ends. The germline V gene encodes CDR1 MNHNY and CDR2 SVGAGI (reference sequence). The CDR3 protein is CASSDSRAAEQYF. CDR3 sequence (DNA): TGTGCCAGCAGTGACAGTCGAGCCGCCGAGCAGTACTTC.